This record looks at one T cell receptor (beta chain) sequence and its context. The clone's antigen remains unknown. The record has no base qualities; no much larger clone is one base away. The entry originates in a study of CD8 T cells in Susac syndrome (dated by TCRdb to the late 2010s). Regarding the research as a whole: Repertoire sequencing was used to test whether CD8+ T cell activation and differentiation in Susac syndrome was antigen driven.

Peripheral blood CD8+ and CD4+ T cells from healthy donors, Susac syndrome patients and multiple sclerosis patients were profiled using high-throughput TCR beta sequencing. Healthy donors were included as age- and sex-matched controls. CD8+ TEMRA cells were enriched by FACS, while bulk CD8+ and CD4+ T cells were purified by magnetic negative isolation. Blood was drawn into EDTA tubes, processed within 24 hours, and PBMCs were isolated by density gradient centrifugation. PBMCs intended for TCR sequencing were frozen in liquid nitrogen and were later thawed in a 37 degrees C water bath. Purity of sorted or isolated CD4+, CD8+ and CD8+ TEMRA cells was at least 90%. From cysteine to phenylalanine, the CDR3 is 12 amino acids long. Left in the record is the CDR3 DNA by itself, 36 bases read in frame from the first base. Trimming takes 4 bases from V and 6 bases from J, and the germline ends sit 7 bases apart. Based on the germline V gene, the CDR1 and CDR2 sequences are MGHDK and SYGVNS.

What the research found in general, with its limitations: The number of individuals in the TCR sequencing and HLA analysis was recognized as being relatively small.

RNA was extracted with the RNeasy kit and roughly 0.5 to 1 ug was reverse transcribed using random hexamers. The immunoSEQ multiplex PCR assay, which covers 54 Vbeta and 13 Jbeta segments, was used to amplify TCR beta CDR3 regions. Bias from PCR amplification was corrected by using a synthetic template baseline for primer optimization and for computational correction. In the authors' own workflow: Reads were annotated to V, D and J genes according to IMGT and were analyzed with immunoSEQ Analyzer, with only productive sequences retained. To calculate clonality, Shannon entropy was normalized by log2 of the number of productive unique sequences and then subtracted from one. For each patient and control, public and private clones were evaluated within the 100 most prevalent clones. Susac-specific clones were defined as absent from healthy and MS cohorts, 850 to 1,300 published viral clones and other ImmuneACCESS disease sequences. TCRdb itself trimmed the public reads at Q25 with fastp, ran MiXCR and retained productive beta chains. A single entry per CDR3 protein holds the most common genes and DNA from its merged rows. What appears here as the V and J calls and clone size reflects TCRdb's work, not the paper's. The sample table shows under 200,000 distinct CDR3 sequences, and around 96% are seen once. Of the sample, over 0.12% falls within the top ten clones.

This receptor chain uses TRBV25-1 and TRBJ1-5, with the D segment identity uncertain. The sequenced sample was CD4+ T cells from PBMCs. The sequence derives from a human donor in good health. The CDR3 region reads CASSGLGQPQHF. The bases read TGTGCCAGCAGTGGTCTCGGTCAGCCCCAGCATTTT.